Described below is a single TCR beta chain sequence and its context. Antigen: not known. This entry is derived from a study of blood T cell dynamics during melanoma immunotherapy. Findings of the study overall: From T0 to W3, cfDNA rearrangement efficiency rose in disease-control patients but not progressors.

This table comes from immunoSEQ multiplex PCR, and its TCRdb copy is limited to in-frame clones, with some not included. The repertoire includes 200 to 250 clones, approximately 81% of them detected once, and around 8% sits in the top ten. Time point described: week 3, after first cycle of checkpoint inhibitor. At 12 weeks after first infusion, RECIST 1.1 defined response for most patients. Patients with prior systemic cancer treatment, concomitant immunosuppressants, or other active malignancies were excluded. Material: cell-free DNA from blood, obtained from a patient treated with checkpoint blockade. The clonotype was recovered from a human donor with melanoma.

This chain's CDR3 is CASSLELVPTDTQYF. CDR3 DNA sequence: TGTGCCAGCAGCTTAGAACTAGTCCCCACAGATACGCAGTATTTT. The chain carries TRBV11-1 and TRBJ2-3; D is possibly TRBD2 (5 bases). The ends were cut back, 1 base at V and 2 bases at J, with 10 bases in the middle. CDR3 length equals 15 residues. CDR1 SGHAT and CDR2 FQDESV come from the germline V gene (reference sequence).